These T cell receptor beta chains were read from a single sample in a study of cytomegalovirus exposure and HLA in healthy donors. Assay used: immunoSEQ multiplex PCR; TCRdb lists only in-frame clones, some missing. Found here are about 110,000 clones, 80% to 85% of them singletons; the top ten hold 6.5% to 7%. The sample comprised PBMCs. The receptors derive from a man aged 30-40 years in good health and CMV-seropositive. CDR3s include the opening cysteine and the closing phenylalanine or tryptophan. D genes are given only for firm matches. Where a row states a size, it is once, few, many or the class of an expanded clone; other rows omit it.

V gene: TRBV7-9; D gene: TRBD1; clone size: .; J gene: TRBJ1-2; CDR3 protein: CASSNPTGQGAYYGYTF; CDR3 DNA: TGTGCCAGCAGCAACCCTACGGGACAGGGGGCGTACTATGGCTACACCTTC
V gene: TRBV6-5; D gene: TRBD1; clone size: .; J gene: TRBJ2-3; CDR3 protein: CASSPDRGLQYF; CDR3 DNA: TGTGCCAGCAGTCCCGACAGGGGGCTGCAGTATTTT
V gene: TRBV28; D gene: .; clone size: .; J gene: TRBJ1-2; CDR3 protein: CASSLKQGTYGYTF; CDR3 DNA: TGTGCCAGCAGCTTGAAACAGGGAACCTATGGCTACACCTTC
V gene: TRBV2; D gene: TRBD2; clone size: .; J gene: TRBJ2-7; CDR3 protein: CASSEQGGSYEQYF; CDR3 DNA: TGTGCCAGCAGTGAGCAGGGAGGGTCCTACGAGCAGTACTTC
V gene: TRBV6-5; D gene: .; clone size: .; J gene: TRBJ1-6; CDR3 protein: CASSYSQPLNSPLHF; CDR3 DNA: TGTGCCAGCAGTTACTCACAGCCGTTAAATTCACCCCTCCACTTT
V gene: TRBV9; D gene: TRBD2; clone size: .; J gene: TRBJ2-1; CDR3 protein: CASSGGSGGATYNEQFF; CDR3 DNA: TGTGCCAGCAGCGGTGGTAGCGGGGGGGCCACCTACAATGAGCAGTTCTTC
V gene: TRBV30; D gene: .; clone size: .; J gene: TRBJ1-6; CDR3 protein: CAWGFAGSSSYNSPLHF; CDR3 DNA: TGTGCCTGGGGATTCGCAGGCTCAAGCTCCTATAATTCACCCCTCCACTTT
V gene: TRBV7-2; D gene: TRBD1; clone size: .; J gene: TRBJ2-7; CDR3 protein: CASSLDRGLYEQYF; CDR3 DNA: TGTGCCAGCAGCCTGGACAGGGGGCTCTACGAGCAGTACTTC
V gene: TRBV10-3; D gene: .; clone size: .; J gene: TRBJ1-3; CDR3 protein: CAIIAGNTIYF; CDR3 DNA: TGTGCCATCATAGCTGGAAACACCATATATTTT
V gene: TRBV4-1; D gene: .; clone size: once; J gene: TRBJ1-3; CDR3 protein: CASSQDGLPTLDTIYF; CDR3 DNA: TGCGCCAGCAGCCAAGACGGACTTCCAACGTTGGACACCATATATTTT
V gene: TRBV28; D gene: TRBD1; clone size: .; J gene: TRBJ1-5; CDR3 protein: CASSIGQGNQPQHF; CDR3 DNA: TGTGCCAGCAGTATTGGACAGGGAAATCAGCCCCAGCATTTT
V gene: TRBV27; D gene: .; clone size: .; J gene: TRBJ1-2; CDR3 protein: CASSLGANYGYTF; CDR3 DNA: TGTGCCAGCAGTTTAGGAGCTAACTATGGCTACACCTTC
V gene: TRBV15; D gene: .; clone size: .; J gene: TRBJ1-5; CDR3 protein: CATSRAGALSWQPQHF; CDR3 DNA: TGTGCCACCAGCAGAGCAGGGGCCCTTTCTTGGCAGCCCCAGCATTTT
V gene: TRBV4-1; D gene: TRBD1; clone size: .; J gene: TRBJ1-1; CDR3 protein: CASSHYTGAEAFF; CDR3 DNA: TGCGCCAGCAGCCACTACACAGGGGCTGAAGCTTTCTTT
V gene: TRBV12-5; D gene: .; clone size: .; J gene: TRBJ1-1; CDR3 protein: CASRLRQATNEAFF; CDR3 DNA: TGTGCTAGCCGCCTGCGTCAGGCCACAAACGAAGCTTTCTTT
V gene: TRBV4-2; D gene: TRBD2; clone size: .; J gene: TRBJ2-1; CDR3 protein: CASSQAMAGEGNEQFF; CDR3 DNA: TGTGCCAGCAGCCAAGCGATGGCGGGGGAGGGTAATGAGCAGTTCTTC
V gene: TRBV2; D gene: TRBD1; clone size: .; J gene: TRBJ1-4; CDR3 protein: CASSEYQGGEAEKLFF; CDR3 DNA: TGTGCCAGCAGTGAATACCAGGGGGGTGAGGCTGAAAAACTGTTTTTT
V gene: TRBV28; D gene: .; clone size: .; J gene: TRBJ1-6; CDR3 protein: CASRLSNSPLHF; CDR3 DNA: TGTGCCAGCAGACTATCCAATTCACCCCTCCACTTT
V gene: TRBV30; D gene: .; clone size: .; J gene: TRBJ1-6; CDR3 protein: CAWGPGGSMNSPLHF; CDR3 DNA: TGTGCCTGGGGCCCGGGAGGATCGATGAATTCACCCCTCCACTTT
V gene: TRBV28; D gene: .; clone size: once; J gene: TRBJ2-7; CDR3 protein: CASSFDSAPYEQYF; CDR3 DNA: TGTGCCAGCAGTTTCGACTCAGCGCCCTACGAGCAGTACTTC
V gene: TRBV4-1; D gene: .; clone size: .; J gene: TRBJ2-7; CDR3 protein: CASSQVGQGGYEQYF; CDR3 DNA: TGCGCCAGCAGCCAAGTAGGACAGGGAGGGTACGAGCAATACTTC
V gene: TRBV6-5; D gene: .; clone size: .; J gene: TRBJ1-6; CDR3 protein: CASSYAGYSPLHF; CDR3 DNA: TGTGCCAGCAGTTACGCGGGGTATTCACCCCTCCACTTT
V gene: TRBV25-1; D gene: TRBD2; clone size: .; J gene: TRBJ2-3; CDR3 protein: CASRNSGGGTDTQYF; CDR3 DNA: TGTGCCAGCAGAAATAGCGGGGGGGGCACAGATACGCAGTATTTT
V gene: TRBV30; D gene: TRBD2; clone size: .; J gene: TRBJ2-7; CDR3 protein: CARSTVLAAKPYEQYF; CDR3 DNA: TGTGCCCGGAGCACCGTACTAGCGGCAAAACCCTACGAGCAGTACTTC
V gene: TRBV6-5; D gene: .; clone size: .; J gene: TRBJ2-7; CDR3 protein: CASKILGGLYEQYF; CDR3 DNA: TGTGCCAGCAAGATCCTGGGGGGGCTTTACGAGCAGTACTTC
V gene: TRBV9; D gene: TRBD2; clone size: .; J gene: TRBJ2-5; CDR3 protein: CASSVEVAGGETQYF; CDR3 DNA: TGTGCCAGCAGCGTAGAGGTAGCGGGGGGGGAGACCCAGTACTTC